The 14 T cell receptor beta chains presented below share a single source sample, sequenced in a study of radiation and T cells in renal cell carcinoma. Assay used: immunoSEQ multiplex PCR; TCRdb lists only in-frame clones, some missing. The data show roughly 120,000 clones, with about four fifths seen just once and less than 3.5% held by the top ten. The sample's time point: baseline pretreatment blood. Treatment specified: 15 Gy SBRT to primary tumor, nephrectomy 4 weeks later. Sequencing was performed on blood, taken from a patient whose treatment included radiotherapy and nephrectomy. These TCRs come from a woman in her fifties or sixties with renal cell carcinoma.

There are many counts of this clone. The chain links TRBV19 to TRBJ1-4; 8 nucleotides match TRBD1. The V gene's germline CDR1 is LNHDA and CDR2 SQIVND (reference sequence). This CDR3 spans 15 amino acids. The V segment lost 6 bases and the J segment 3 bases; nucleotides outside the gene matches: 6. In nucleotides, the CDR3 is TGTGCCAGTAGAAAGACCAGGGGGCCTAATGAAAAACTGTTTTTT. Its protein product is CASRKTRGPNEKLFF.

This clone was seen a few times. V usage is TRBV29-1 and J usage is TRBJ1-1, with a weak D call TRBD1 (6 bases). Germline CDR1 reads SQVTM; CDR2 reads ANQGSEA. This CDR3 has 10 residues. V was cut by 7 bases and J by 6 bases, with 9 bases left in between. The CDR3 region is CSATGPEAFF. CDR3 coding DNA: TGCAGCGCGACAGGCCCTGAAGCTTTCTTT.

The J gene is TRBJ1-4, the V gene TRBV28; the D is unclear. CDR3 length: 11 residues. CDR1 and CDR2 from the germline V gene are MDHEN and SYDVKM. V shed 1 base and J shed 7 bases, with 1 base lying between them. The CDR3 here is CASSLSEKLFF. The CDR3 bases are TGTGCCAGCAGTTTATCTGAAAAACTGTTTTTT.

The gene calls are TRBV5-3 and TRBJ1-3; TRBD1 is a possible D gene (5 bases). TRBV5-3 falls under the ORF class, with uncertain function. Trimming cost V 3 bases and J 5 bases, with 6 bases left between them. This CDR3 has 12 amino acids. DNA for the CDR3: TGTGCCAGAAGCTGGGGGAGAAACACCATATATTTT. Protein sequence: CARSWGRNTIYF.

The chain links TRBV7-3 to TRBJ2-3; D might be TRBD1 (6 bases). This CDR3 comprises 15 residues. Trimming pared 4 bases from V and 3 bases from J, leaving 14 bases between. Germline V gives CDR1 SGHTA, CDR2 FQGTGA. The CDR3 reads CASSSQGLGTDTQYF. The CDR3 region has the DNA TGTGCCAGCAGCTCTCAGGGGCTTGGGACAGATACGCAGTATTTT.

This chain connects TRBV6-1 to TRBJ1-1, with 10 bases matching TRBD1. V lost 5 bases and J lost 1; bases outside the gene matches: 1. Germline assignment: CDR1 MNHNS and CDR2 SASEGT. The CDR3 sequence is 14 residues long. The DNA of the CDR3 is TGTGCCAGCAGTTGGGACAGGGGGAACACTGAAGCTTTCTTT. Translation gives CASSWDRGNTEAFF.

The chain couples TRBV6-6 to TRBJ1-5; 10 nucleotides agree with TRBD1. Trimming at V came to 0 bases and at J to 5 bases, leaving 4 bases not matched to a gene. The CDR3 runs 16 residues. The V gene's germline CDR1 is MNHNY and CDR2 SVGAGI (reference sequence). For the CDR3, the DNA is TGTGCCAGCAGTTACTCCCGGGACAGGGGTCATCAGCCCCAGCATTTT. Its protein is CASSYSRDRGHQPQHF.

This clone has a handful of counts. The J gene is TRBJ1-1, the V gene TRBV5-1; 7 nucleotides match TRBD1. The V and J ends lost 0 bases and 1 base, in that order; junction bases with no gene match: 9. Germline CDR1 reads SGHRS; CDR2 reads YFSETQ. CDR3 length equals 17 residues. CDR3: CASSLGQGDFENTEAFF. CDR3 coding DNA: TGCGCCAGCAGCTTGGGTCAGGGGGATTTCGAGAACACTGAAGCTTTCTTT.

The chain recombines TRBV15 with TRBJ1-5; D possibly corresponds to TRBD1 (5 bases). The germline CDR1 and CDR2 sequences are LNHNV and YYDKDF (reference sequence). Trimming took 5 bases from V and 4 from J, leaving 15 bases between them. The CDR3 has 15 residues. The CDR3 sequence is CATSAKVGVNQPQHF. The CDR3 bases are TGTGCCACCAGCGCCAAGGTGGGGGTTAATCAGCCCCAGCATTTT.

This clone was counted between two and nine times. CDR3 protein: CASSLGVSADTQYF. The CDR3 region has the DNA TGCGCCAGCAGCTTGGGTGTTAGTGCAGATACGCAGTATTTT. This chain connects TRBV5-1 to TRBJ2-3; no reliable D call. V was shortened by 0 bases and J by 4 bases, with 9 bases between the two germline ends. Looked up from germline, CDR1 is SGHRS and CDR2 is YFSETQ. CDR3 length: 14 residues. Combining the CDR3 with reference TRBV5-1 and TRBJ2-3 gives the whole variable domain KAGVTQTPRYLIKTRGQQVTLSCSPISGHRSVSWYQQTPGQGLQFLFEYFSETQRNKGNFPGRFSGRQFSNSRSEMNVSTLELGDSALYLCASSLGVSADTQYFGPGTRLTVL.

The rearrangement joins TRBV19 to TRBJ2-5, with a weak D call TRBD1 (6 bases). The length of the CDR3 is 15 residues. Between the trimmed V and J ends, which lost 10 bases and 1 base, there was a span of 19 bases. Per the germline V gene, CDR1 is LNHDA and CDR2 is SQIVND (reference sequence). CDR3 sequence reads: CATKGVDRSQETQYF. The CDR3, as DNA: TGTGCCACGAAAGGGGTCGACAGGAGCCAAGAGACCCAGTACTTC.

The chain is built from TRBV4-3 and TRBJ2-2; perhaps TRBD1 as D (6 bases). This CDR3 contains 16 residues. Trimming cost V 1 base and J 1 base, with 10 bases left between them. Germline-derived CDR1 and CDR2 are LGHNA and YSLEER. Here the CDR3 reads CASSQAPTGNTGELFF. CDR3 bases: TGCGCCAGCAGCCAAGCCCCGACAGGGAACACCGGGGAGCTGTTTTTT.

J is TRBJ2-1 and V is TRBV11-3; D is tentatively TRBD1 or TRBD2 (5 bases each). Germline V gene data show CDR1 as SGHNT and CDR2 as YENEEA. V was clipped by 1 base and J by 6 bases, with 7 bases between them. The CDR3 spans 13 residues. CDR3 in amino acids: CASSLGGGNEQFF. The DNA for the CDR3 is TGTGCCAGCAGCTTAGGTGGGGGCAATGAGCAGTTCTTC.

The chain joins TRBV18 to TRBJ2-3; 7 bases line up with TRBD1. CDR1 KGHSH and CDR2 LQKENI come from the germline V gene. The CDR3 contains 17 residues. With 4 bases clipped from V and 0 bases from J, the junction kept 10 bases outside the gene matches. The CDR3 DNA reads as TGTGCCAGCTCACGGGGACAGCCGGGCCTTAGCACAGATACGCAGTATTTT. Translation gives CASSRGQPGLSTDTQYF.